The clone carrying this T cell receptor (beta chain) has more than one count but fewer than ten. This entry belongs to a study of T-cell reconstitution after alpha-beta-depleted transplantation in children. This CDR3 comprises 14 residues. Germline CDR1 SGHTA, CDR2 FQGNSA. V shed 2 bases and J shed 5 bases, with 7 bases lying between them. Using unique molecular identifiers, the investigators prepared the TCRbeta library. TCRdb processed the PCR reads anew with MiXCR; each CDR3 protein has one entry. The repertoire has a few hundred thousand distinct CDR3 sequences, roughly an eighth of them found once; the top ten carry roughly 5.4%.

The clonotype comes from a human donor who donated a stem cell graft to a child with combined immunodeficiency. The V call is TRBV7-2, the J call TRBJ1-6; D is perhaps TRBD1 (6 bases). Sequenced here: PBMCs from the stem cell graft donor, sampled from the stem cell graft. The CDR3 DNA reads as TGTGCCAGCAGCTTACAGGGGCATAATTCACCCCTCCACTTT. Protein sequence: CASSLQGHNSPLHF.